Reported below is one T cell receptor beta chain. Its antigen is still unknown. Profiling relied on immunoSEQ multiplex PCR, and the TCRdb table lists in-frame clones only, not all of them. This table holds 700,000 to 950,000 clones, just over 95% found once. CDR1 is MNHEY and CDR2 is SVGAGI in the germline V gene. With V trimmed by 6 bases and J by 8 bases, 7 bases remained unmatched. This CDR3 has 14 amino acids. Naive CD8 cells comprised CD45RO-negative, CCR7-positively selected cells, excluding terminally differentiated effector memory CD45RA+ cells. These data come from a study of shared clonotypes between healthy human individuals. About the research overall: CD4 naive and memory got three plates each, CD8 naive two, CD8 memory one. Study-wide findings and caveats: Represented diversity, genetic and exposure-history alike, was limited by few donors.

The TCR originated in a man between 25 and 39 years old in good health. The chain is built from TRBV6-5 and TRBJ2-1; 10 nucleotides align to TRBD2. The sample taken for sequencing was naive CD8+ T cells sorted from blood. CDR3 region: CASRGSGRFDEQFF. The CDR3 DNA follows: TGTGCCAGCAGGGGTAGCGGGAGGTTTGATGAGCAGTTCTTC.